A selection of T cell receptor beta chains follows, all from one sample in a study of shared clonotypes between healthy human individuals. Using immunoSEQ multiplex PCR, the repertoire was profiled, and TCRdb retains in-frame clones only, with some absent. Here the sample spans some 450,000 clones, approximately 71% being singletons. The source material was PBMCs. The receptors were sampled from a woman aged 35 to 49 in good health. Some clones in this sample may be carry-over from other donors' samples. Both conserved end residues are part of each CDR3. The order of the fields is V gene, clone size, D gene, J gene, CDR3 protein, CDR3 DNA. A D gene is named only where the DNA matches it firmly. Rows give clone size only sometimes, using once, few, many, or a class for an expanded clone.

v_gene: TRBV9; abundance: NA; d_gene: NA; j_gene: TRBJ1-2; CDR3aa: CASNSPTLGYGYTF; CDR3nt: TGTGCCAGCAACAGCCCGACCCTAGGGTATGGCTACACCTTC
v_gene: TRBV7-2; abundance: NA; d_gene: NA; j_gene: TRBJ1-4; CDR3aa: CASSQRGAGEKLFF; CDR3nt: TGTGCCAGCAGCCAACGGGGGGCTGGGGAAAAACTGTTTTTT
v_gene: TRBV21-1; abundance: NA; d_gene: NA; j_gene: TRBJ1-4; CDR3aa: CASKDGEPATNEKLFF; CDR3nt: TGTGCCAGCAAAGACGGGGAACCAGCAACTAATGAAAAACTGTTTTTT
v_gene: TRBV4-2; abundance: NA; d_gene: TRBD2; j_gene: TRBJ2-1; CDR3aa: CASSQVMAGANEQFF; CDR3nt: TGTGCCAGCAGCCAAGTGATGGCGGGAGCCAATGAGCAGTTCTTC
v_gene: TRBV28; abundance: NA; d_gene: TRBD1; j_gene: TRBJ2-1; CDR3aa: CASSSGQGADEQFF; CDR3nt: TGTGCCAGCAGTTCGGGACAGGGGGCTGATGAGCAGTTCTTC
v_gene: TRBV7-2; abundance: once; d_gene: NA; j_gene: TRBJ2-5; CDR3aa: CASQPGSGIQETQYF; CDR3nt: TGTGCCAGCCAACCTGGGTCGGGGATCCAAGAGACCCAGTACTTC
v_gene: TRBV7-2; abundance: NA; d_gene: NA; j_gene: TRBJ2-1; CDR3aa: CASSPSTAGATSGEQFF; CDR3nt: TGTGCCAGCAGCCCCTCTACGGCGGGGGCGACTTCTGGTGAGCAGTTCTTC
v_gene: TRBV9; abundance: NA; d_gene: NA; j_gene: TRBJ1-4; CDR3aa: CASSVGLPGASNEKLFF; CDR3nt: TGTGCCAGCAGCGTAGGCCTCCCGGGGGCTTCTAATGAAAAACTGTTTTTT
v_gene: TRBV18; abundance: NA; d_gene: NA; j_gene: TRBJ2-7; CDR3aa: CASSPPDRISYEQYF; CDR3nt: TGTGCCAGCTCACCACCGGACCGAATCTCCTACGAGCAGTACTTC
v_gene: TRBV25-1; abundance: NA; d_gene: NA; j_gene: TRBJ2-7; CDR3aa: CASSGAGTYEQYF; CDR3nt: TGTGCCAGCAGCGGGGCAGGGACCTACGAGCAGTACTTC
v_gene: TRBV7-2; abundance: once; d_gene: TRBD1; j_gene: TRBJ1-4; CDR3aa: CASSQSGTGREKLFF; CDR3nt: TGTGCCAGCAGCCAGTCCGGGACAGGGCGTGAAAAACTGTTTTTT
v_gene: TRBV2; abundance: NA; d_gene: NA; j_gene: TRBJ1-2; CDR3aa: CASSEGRSGYTF; CDR3nt: TGTGCCAGCAGTGAAGGGAGGTCTGGCTACACCTTC
v_gene: TRBV5-1; abundance: NA; d_gene: TRBD1; j_gene: TRBJ2-7; CDR3aa: CASSLTGGATSSYEQYF; CDR3nt: TGCGCCAGCAGCTTAACAGGGGGTGCTACTAGCTCCTACGAGCAGTACTTC
v_gene: TRBV11-2; abundance: NA; d_gene: TRBD2; j_gene: TRBJ2-7; CDR3aa: CASSLRTSGLYF; CDR3nt: TGTGCCAGCAGCTTACGGACTAGCGGGCTATACTTC
v_gene: TRBV19; abundance: many; d_gene: NA; j_gene: TRBJ1-5; CDR3aa: CASRAGNSNQPQHF; CDR3nt: TGTGCCAGTCGTGCAGGAAATAGCAATCAGCCCCAGCATTTT
v_gene: TRBV11-2; abundance: NA; d_gene: NA; j_gene: TRBJ2-7; CDR3aa: CASSYYEPTPREQYF; CDR3nt: TGTGCCAGCAGCTACTATGAACCAACCCCGCGCGAGCAGTACTTC
v_gene: TRBV10-3; abundance: few; d_gene: TRBD2; j_gene: TRBJ2-1; CDR3aa: CAISESTSGSPYNEQFF; CDR3nt: TGTGCCATCAGTGAGTCGACTAGCGGGAGTCCCTACAATGAGCAGTTCTTC
v_gene: TRBV4-1; abundance: NA; d_gene: TRBD2; j_gene: TRBJ2-1; CDR3aa: CASSLAGGQYEQFF; CDR3nt: TGCGCCAGCAGCCTAGCGGGAGGGCAGTATGAGCAGTTCTTC
v_gene: TRBV11-2; abundance: NA; d_gene: TRBD2; j_gene: TRBJ2-1; CDR3aa: CASSLSGGSYNEQFF; CDR3nt: TGTGCCAGCAGCTTGAGTGGCGGGAGCTACAATGAGCAGTTCTTC
v_gene: TRBV28; abundance: NA; d_gene: TRBD1; j_gene: TRBJ2-3; CDR3aa: CASSLRGRRTDTQYF; CDR3nt: TGTGCCAGCAGTCTTAGGGGGCGACGCACAGATACGCAGTATTTT
v_gene: TRBV7-8; abundance: NA; d_gene: NA; j_gene: TRBJ2-7; CDR3aa: CASSLVQGWSYEQYF; CDR3nt: TGTGCCAGCAGCTTAGTGCAGGGGTGGTCCTACGAGCAGTACTTC
v_gene: TRBV28; abundance: NA; d_gene: NA; j_gene: TRBJ2-1; CDR3aa: CASSLGFYNEQFF; CDR3nt: TGTGCCAGCAGTTTAGGTTTTTACAATGAGCAGTTCTTC
v_gene: TRBV6-5; abundance: NA; d_gene: NA; j_gene: TRBJ2-7; CDR3aa: CASSYSSIYEQYF; CDR3nt: TGTGCCAGCAGTTACTCGAGTATCTACGAGCAGTACTTC
v_gene: TRBV18; abundance: once; d_gene: NA; j_gene: TRBJ1-2; CDR3aa: CASSPDPPSYGYTF; CDR3nt: TGTGCCAGCTCACCAGACCCACCGTCCTATGGCTACACCTTC
v_gene: TRBV10-3; abundance: NA; d_gene: TRBD1; j_gene: TRBJ2-1; CDR3aa: CATGTGSNEQFF; CDR3nt: TGTGCCACCGGGACAGGGAGCAATGAGCAGTTCTTC
v_gene: TRBV9; abundance: NA; d_gene: NA; j_gene: TRBJ1-1; CDR3aa: CASSHQVNTEAFF; CDR3nt: TGTGCCAGCAGCCACCAAGTGAACACTGAAGCTTTCTTT
v_gene: TRBV4-1; abundance: NA; d_gene: NA; j_gene: TRBJ2-5; CDR3aa: CASSLSLARMGETQYF; CDR3nt: TGCGCCAGCAGCTTAAGCCTCGCGCGGATGGGGGAGACCCAGTACTTC
v_gene: TRBV7-3; abundance: once; d_gene: NA; j_gene: TRBJ2-3; CDR3aa: CASSPQHSTDTQYF; CDR3nt: TGTGCCAGCAGCCCTCAGCACAGCACAGATACGCAGTATTTT
v_gene: TRBV5-1; abundance: NA; d_gene: TRBD1; j_gene: TRBJ2-7; CDR3aa: CASSTGQGSYEQYF; CDR3nt: TGCGCCAGCAGCACGGGACAGGGGAGCTACGAGCAGTACTTC
v_gene: TRBV9; abundance: NA; d_gene: NA; j_gene: TRBJ1-6; CDR3aa: CASSVGYPPLHF; CDR3nt: TGTGCCAGCAGCGTAGGGTACCCACCCCTCCACTTT
v_gene: TRBV5-1; abundance: NA; d_gene: NA; j_gene: TRBJ2-7; CDR3aa: CASRGDRDWVSYEQYF; CDR3nt: TGCGCCAGCAGGGGCGACCGGGACTGGGTCTCCTACGAGCAGTACTTC
v_gene: TRBV4-3; abundance: NA; d_gene: NA; j_gene: TRBJ1-1; CDR3aa: CASSQARVGTEAFF; CDR3nt: TGCGCCAGCAGCCAAGCCAGGGTAGGCACTGAAGCTTTCTTT
v_gene: TRBV15; abundance: NA; d_gene: NA; j_gene: TRBJ2-1; CDR3aa: CATSRDYYNEQFF; CDR3nt: TGTGCCACCAGCAGGGACTATTACAATGAGCAGTTCTTC
v_gene: TRBV11-2; abundance: NA; d_gene: NA; j_gene: TRBJ1-1; CDR3aa: CASSFGGGAFF; CDR3nt: TGTGCCAGCAGCTTCGGGGGTGGGGCTTTCTTT
v_gene: TRBV5-4; abundance: NA; d_gene: TRBD1; j_gene: TRBJ2-7; CDR3aa: CASSSRQGANEQYF; CDR3nt: TGTGCCAGCAGCTCTAGACAGGGGGCAAACGAGCAGTACTTC